This TCR beta chain was captured in a study of CD8 T cells in ankylosing spondylitis. In TCRdb, the 5' RACE reads were re-called with MiXCR into one record per CDR3 protein. The data hold approximately 350,000 distinct CDR3 sequences, with roughly 22% observed a single time. In regard to this clonotype: The antigen remains undetermined.

General study points: Disease-associated clonotypes exhibited CD8+ identity and were relatively infrequent in peripheral blood. Researchers reportedly found disease-linked clones significantly enriched in matched ankylosing spondylitis synovial fluid. A motif of under 10 highly homologous TCR beta variants was seen as apparently characteristic of ankylosing spondylitis blood. Both synovial fluid and blood in reactive arthritis had previously been reported to carry some motif variants.

V lost 3 bases and J 8 bases, leaving 18 bases between the germline ends. The CDR3 is made up of 15 amino acids. The sequence came from a male donor with ankylosing spondylitis or in good health (not recorded which). The sample consisted of blood, either unsorted or a sorted T cell fraction (not recorded which). The V gene is TRBV12-3 or TRBV12-4, the J gene TRBJ2-3; perhaps TRBD1 as D (7 bases). The CDR3 here is CASSFGGGPAGTQYF. Written as DNA, the CDR3 is TGTGCCAGCAGTTTTGGAGGGGGCCCTGCGGGTACGCAGTATTTT.